The TCR beta chain under discussion was sequenced for a study of T cell clonotyping in hematopoietic cell transplantation. Study-level findings and limits: After transplant, recipient diversity fell while pathologically expanded clonotypes grew through day 180. CD4 and CD8 repertoire contributions could not be separated without sorting.

Unmatched junction bases numbered 3, after V lost 0 bases and J lost 4 bases. Per the germline V gene, CDR1 is MNHEY and CDR2 is SVGAGI. The CDR3 loop spans 15 amino acids. The repertoire was sequenced with immunoSEQ multiplex PCR; TCRdb's copy has only in-frame clones and lacks some. This sample yields about 15,000 clones, of which approximately 74% are seen a single time; approximately 9% belongs to the top ten. Of note for this clone: The antigen is unknown.

The receptor was isolated from a woman aged 55-75 years in good health. Some clones in this sample may be carry-over from other donors' samples. The chain combines TRBV6-5 with TRBJ2-7, with 10 nucleotides matching TRBD1. The sample consisted of peripheral blood mononuclear cells. DNA for the CDR3: TGTGCCAGCAGTTACTCGACAGGGGGCACGTACGAGCAGTACTTC. This sequence encodes CASSYSTGGTYEQYF.